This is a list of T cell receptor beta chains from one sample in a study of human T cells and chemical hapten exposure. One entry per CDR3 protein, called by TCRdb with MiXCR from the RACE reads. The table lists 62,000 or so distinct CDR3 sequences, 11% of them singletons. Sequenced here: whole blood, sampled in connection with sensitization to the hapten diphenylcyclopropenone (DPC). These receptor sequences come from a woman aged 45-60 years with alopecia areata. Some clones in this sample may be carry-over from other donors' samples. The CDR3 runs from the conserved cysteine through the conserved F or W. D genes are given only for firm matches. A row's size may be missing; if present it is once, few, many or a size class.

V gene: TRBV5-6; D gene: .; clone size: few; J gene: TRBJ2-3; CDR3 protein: CASSRGRTAWEGTQYF; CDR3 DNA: TGTGCCAGCAGTCGAGGCCGGACCGCGTGGGAAGGAACGCAGTATTTT
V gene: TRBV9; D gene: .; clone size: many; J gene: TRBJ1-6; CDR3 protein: CASSVDMQGYSPLHF; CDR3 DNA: TGTGCCAGCAGCGTAGACATGCAAGGATACTCACCCCTCCACTTT
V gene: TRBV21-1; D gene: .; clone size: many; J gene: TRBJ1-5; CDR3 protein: CASSKRHSEGGDQPQHF; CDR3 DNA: TGTGCCAGCAGCAAACGACACAGTGAGGGGGGGGATCAGCCCCAGCATTTT
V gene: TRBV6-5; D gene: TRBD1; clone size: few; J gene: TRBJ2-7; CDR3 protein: CASSYAGQGYEQYF; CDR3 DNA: TGTGCCAGCAGTTACGCAGGACAGGGCTACGAGCAGTACTTC
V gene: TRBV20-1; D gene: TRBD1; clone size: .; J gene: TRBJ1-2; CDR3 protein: CSAGGTANYGYTF; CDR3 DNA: TGCAGTGCTGGGGGGACAGCCAACTATGGCTACACCTTC
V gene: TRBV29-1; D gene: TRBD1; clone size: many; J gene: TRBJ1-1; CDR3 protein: CSGGQVNTEAFF; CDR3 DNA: TGCAGCGGGGGACAGGTGAACACTGAAGCTTTCTTT
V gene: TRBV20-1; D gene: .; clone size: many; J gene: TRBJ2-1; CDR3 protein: CSAPNSRGSYNEQFF; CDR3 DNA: TGCAGTGCGCCTAACTCGCGGGGCTCCTACAATGAGCAGTTCTTC
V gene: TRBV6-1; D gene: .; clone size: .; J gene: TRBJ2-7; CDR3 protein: CASRGNLRGLYEQYF; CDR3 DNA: TGTGCCAGCAGGGGAAATCTACGAGGGCTATACGAGCAGTACTTC
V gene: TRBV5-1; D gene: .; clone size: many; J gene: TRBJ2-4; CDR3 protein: CASSLTEVAKNIQYF; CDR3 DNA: TGCGCCAGCAGCTTGACGGAGGTAGCCAAAAACATTCAGTACTTC
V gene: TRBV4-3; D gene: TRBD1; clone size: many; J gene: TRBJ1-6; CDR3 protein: CASSHDRESNSPLHF; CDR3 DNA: TGCGCCAGCAGCCACGACAGGGAGAGTAATTCACCCCTCCACTTT
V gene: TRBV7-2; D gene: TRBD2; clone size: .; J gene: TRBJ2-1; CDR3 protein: CASSFASGANEQFF; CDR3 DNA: TGTGCCAGCAGCTTCGCTAGCGGAGCCAATGAGCAGTTCTTC
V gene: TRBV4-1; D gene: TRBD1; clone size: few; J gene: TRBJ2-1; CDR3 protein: CASSEGQGQFF; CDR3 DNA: TGCGCCAGCAGCGAGGGACAGGGTCAGTTCTTC
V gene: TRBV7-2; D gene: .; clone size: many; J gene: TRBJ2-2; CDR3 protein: CASSLMQGPNTGELFF; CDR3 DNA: TGTGCCAGCAGCTTAATGCAGGGCCCGAACACCGGGGAGCTGTTTTTT
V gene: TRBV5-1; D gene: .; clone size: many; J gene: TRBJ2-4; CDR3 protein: CASSLWTPRDKNIQYF; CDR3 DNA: TGCGCCAGCAGCCTATGGACACCCAGAGACAAAAACATTCAGTACTTC
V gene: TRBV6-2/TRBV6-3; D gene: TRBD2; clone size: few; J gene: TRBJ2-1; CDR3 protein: CASSLPSGSVRGGSYNEQFF; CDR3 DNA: TGTGCCAGCAGTCTTCCTAGCGGGAGTGTGAGAGGGGGCTCCTACAATGAGCAGTTCTTC
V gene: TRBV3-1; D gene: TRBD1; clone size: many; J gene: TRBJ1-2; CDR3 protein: CASSATGGGPYGYTF; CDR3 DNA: TGTGCCAGCAGCGCTACAGGGGGCGGGCCTTATGGCTACACCTTC
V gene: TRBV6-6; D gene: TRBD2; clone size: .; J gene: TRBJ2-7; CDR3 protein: CASSSQREATYEQYF; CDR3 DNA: TGTGCCAGCAGTTCCCAGCGGGAGGCGACCTACGAGCAGTACTTC
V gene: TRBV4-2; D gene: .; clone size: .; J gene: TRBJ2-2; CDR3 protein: CASSQVGGYTGELFF; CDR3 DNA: TGTGCCAGCAGCCAAGTTGGCGGATACACCGGGGAGCTGTTTTTT
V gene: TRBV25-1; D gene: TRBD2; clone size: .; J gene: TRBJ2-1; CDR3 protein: CASSVSGASYNEQFF; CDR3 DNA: TGTGCCAGCAGTGTAAGCGGGGCTTCCTACAATGAGCAGTTCTTC
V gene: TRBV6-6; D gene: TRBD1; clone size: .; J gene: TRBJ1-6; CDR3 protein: CASRQGAGGYNSPLHF; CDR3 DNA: TGTGCCAGCAGACAGGGGGCGGGCGGGTATAATTCACCCCTCCACTTT
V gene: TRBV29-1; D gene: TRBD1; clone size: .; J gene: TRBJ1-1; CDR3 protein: CSVAPGGSTEAFF; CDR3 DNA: TGCAGCGTAGCCCCAGGGGGAAGTACTGAAGCTTTCTTT
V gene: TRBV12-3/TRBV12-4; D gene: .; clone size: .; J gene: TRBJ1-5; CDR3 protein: CASSPTLRRGDSNQPQHF; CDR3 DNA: TGTGCCAGCAGTCCTACCCTCCGCAGGGGAGATAGCAATCAGCCCCAGCATTTT
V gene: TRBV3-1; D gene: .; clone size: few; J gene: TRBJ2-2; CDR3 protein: CASSQDVGSGELFF; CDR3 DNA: TGTGCCAGCAGCCAAGATGTCGGTTCCGGGGAGCTGTTTTTT
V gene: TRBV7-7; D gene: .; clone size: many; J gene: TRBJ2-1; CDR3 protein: CASSFAGCPF; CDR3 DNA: TGTGCCAGCAGCTTCGCGGGGTGCCCTTTC
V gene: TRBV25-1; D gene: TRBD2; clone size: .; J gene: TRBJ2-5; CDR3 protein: CASSEVLAGGKETQYF; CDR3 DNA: TGTGCCAGCAGTGAGGTACTAGCGGGGGGTAAAGAGACCCAGTACTTC
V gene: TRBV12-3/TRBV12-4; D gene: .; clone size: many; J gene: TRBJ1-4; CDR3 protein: CASSPGGVMNEKLFF; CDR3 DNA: TGTGCCAGCAGTCCTGGGGGTGTAATGAATGAAAAACTGTTTTTT
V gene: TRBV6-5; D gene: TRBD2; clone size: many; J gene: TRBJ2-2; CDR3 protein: CASRGTSGALTGELFF; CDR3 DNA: TGTGCCAGCAGGGGGACTAGCGGAGCTCTCACCGGGGAGCTGTTTTTT
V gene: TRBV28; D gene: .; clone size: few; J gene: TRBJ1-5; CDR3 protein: CASRKLGVAVQPQHF; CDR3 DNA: TGTGCCAGCAGAAAACTGGGGGTTGCCGTTCAGCCCCAGCATTTT
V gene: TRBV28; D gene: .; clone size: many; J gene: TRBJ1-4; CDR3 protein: CASSFSLSGLGKLFF; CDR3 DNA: TGTGCCAGCAGTTTTTCCCTCTCGGGTTTAGGAAAACTGTTTTTT
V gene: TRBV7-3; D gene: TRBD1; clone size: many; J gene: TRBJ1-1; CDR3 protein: CASMQDRMNTEAFF; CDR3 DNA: TGTGCCAGCATGCAGGACAGGATGAACACTGAAGCTTTCTTT
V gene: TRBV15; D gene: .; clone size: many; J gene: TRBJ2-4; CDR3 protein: CATSSPQTLRRIQYF; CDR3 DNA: TGTGCCACCAGCTCCCCTCAAACCCTCCGTCGCATTCAGTACTTC
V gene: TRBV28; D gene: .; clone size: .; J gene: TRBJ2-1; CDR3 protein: CASSLVASSSYNEQFF; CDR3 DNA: TGTGCCAGCAGTTTGGTAGCGTCGAGCTCCTACAATGAGCAGTTCTTC
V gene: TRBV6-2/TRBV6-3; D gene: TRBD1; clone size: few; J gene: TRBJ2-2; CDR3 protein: CASRDRGAGELFF; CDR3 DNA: TGTGCCAGCAGGGACAGGGGCGCCGGGGAGCTGTTTTTT
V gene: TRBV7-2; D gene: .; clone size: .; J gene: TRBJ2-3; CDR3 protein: CASSLRGHTDTQYF; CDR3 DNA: TGTGCCAGCAGCTTGCGGGGGCACACAGATACGCAGTATTTT
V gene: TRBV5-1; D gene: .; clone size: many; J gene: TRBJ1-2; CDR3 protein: CASSIQTANYGYTF; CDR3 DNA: TGCGCCAGCAGCATCCAGACGGCAAACTATGGCTACACCTTC
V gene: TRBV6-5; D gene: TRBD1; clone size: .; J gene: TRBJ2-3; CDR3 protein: CASSPGQYIDTQYF; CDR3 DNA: TGTGCCAGCAGTCCGGGACAGTACATAGATACGCAGTATTTT
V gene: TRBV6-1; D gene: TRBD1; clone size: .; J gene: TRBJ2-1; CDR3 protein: CASRTGVSYNEQFF; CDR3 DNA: TGTGCCAGCAGGACAGGGGTATCCTACAATGAGCAGTTCTTC
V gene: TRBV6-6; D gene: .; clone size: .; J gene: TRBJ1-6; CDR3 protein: CASGRQGGTREPLHF; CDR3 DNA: TGTGCCAGCGGACGGCAGGGTGGAACTCGAGAACCCCTCCACTTT
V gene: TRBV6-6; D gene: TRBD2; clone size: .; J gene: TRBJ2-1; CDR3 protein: CASGSLSGGAYNEQFF; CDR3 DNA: TGTGCCAGCGGGTCCCTGAGCGGGGGGGCCTACAATGAGCAGTTCTTC
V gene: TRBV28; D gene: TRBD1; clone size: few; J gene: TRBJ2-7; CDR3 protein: CASRRGTGVYEQYF; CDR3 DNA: TGTGCCAGCCGACGGGGGACAGGGGTCTACGAGCAGTACTTC
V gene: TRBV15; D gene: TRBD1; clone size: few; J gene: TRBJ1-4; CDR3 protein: CATSRDRDRVNEKLFF; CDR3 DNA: TGTGCCACCAGCAGAGATAGGGACAGGGTTAATGAAAAACTGTTTTTT
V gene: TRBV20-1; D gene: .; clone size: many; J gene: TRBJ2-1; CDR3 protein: CSASDGSSYNEQFF; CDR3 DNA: TGCAGTGCTAGTGACGGTAGCTCCTACAATGAGCAGTTCTTC
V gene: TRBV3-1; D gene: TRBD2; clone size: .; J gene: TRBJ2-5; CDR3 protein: CASSQESRLAGGTYQETQYF; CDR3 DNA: TGTGCCAGCAGCCAAGAATCTCGACTAGCGGGAGGAACGTACCAAGAGACCCAGTACTTC
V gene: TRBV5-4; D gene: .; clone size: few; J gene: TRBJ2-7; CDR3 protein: CASSFGGGLRSSYEQYF; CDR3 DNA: TGTGCCAGCAGCTTCGGGGGCGGGCTAAGGAGCTCCTACGAGCAGTACTTC
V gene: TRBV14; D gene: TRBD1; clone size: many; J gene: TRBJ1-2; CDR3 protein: CASSIKRGTGTHRGYTF; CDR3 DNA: TGTGCCAGCAGCATCAAGCGCGGGACAGGGACCCATCGTGGCTACACCTTC
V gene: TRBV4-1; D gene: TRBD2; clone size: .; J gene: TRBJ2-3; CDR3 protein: CASSQAWRGAITDTQYF; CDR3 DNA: TGCGCCAGCAGCCAAGCCTGGCGGGGGGCCATCACAGATACGCAGTATTTT